The rows below give T cell receptor beta chains drawn from one sample of a study of vaccination and CD4 T cells after COVID-19. These receptors' antigens are unknown. TCRdb passed the PCR reads through MiXCR, listing each CDR3 protein once. This table holds around 7,000 distinct CDR3 sequences, roughly 80% found once. Sequencing used CD4+ T cells from blood, cultured in vitro. These TCRs come from a human donor who had recovered from COVID-19. The CDR3 runs from the conserved cysteine through the conserved F or W. The order of the fields is J gene, V gene, clone size, D gene, CDR3 protein, CDR3 DNA. The D gene is left open where the match is weak. A row's size may be missing; if present it is once, few, many or a size class.

TRBJ1-5 | TRBV7-8 | NA | NA | CASSPEQGSANQPQHF | TGTGCCAGCAGCCCCGAACAGGGCTCCGCCAATCAGCCCCAGCATTTT
TRBJ2-3 | TRBV7-2 | NA | NA | CASSLGITDTQYF | TGTGCCAGCAGCCTGGGGATCACAGATACGCAGTATTTT
TRBJ2-1 | TRBV20-1 | NA | NA | CSARDRAREQFF | TGCAGTGCTAGAGATCGGGCCCGGGAGCAGTTCTTC
TRBJ2-7 | TRBV19 | NA | TRBD1 | CAGRQGPYEQYF | TGTGCCGGTAGACAGGGACCCTACGAGCAGTACTTC
TRBJ1-5 | TRBV20-1 | NA | NA | CSAGPKGQPQHF | TGCAGTGCTGGACCAAAGGGTCAGCCCCAGCATTTT
TRBJ2-5 | TRBV19 | NA | TRBD1 | CASSWTGARETQYF | TGTGCCAGTTCTTGGACAGGGGCTAGGGAGACCCAGTACTTC
TRBJ1-1 | TRBV6-1 | NA | TRBD1 | CASRNPYRGLSNTEAFF | TGTGCCAGCAGAAATCCTTACAGGGGGCTCTCGAACACTGAAGCTTTCTTT
TRBJ1-5 | TRBV20-1 | NA | NA | CSAKTVDSNQPQHF | TGCAGTGCTAAGACAGTCGATAGCAATCAGCCCCAGCATTTT
TRBJ2-7 | TRBV27 | NA | TRBD2 | CASKGGARYEQYF | TGTGCCAGCAAGGGAGGGGCCCGATACGAGCAGTACTTC
TRBJ2-7 | TRBV7-2 | once | TRBD1 | CASSPYRGRTHEQYF | TGTGCCAGCAGCCCATACAGGGGGCGCACCCACGAGCAGTACTTC
TRBJ2-7 | TRBV7-2 | NA | TRBD1 | CASSMLTGGINEQYF | TGTGCCAGCAGCATGCTGACAGGGGGTATCAACGAGCAGTACTTC
TRBJ1-2 | TRBV6-1 | NA | TRBD1 | CASSDPGQGHYGYTF | TGTGCCAGCAGTGACCCGGGACAGGGTCACTATGGCTACACCTTC
TRBJ2-7 | TRBV14 | NA | NA | CASSQERFAEGGLRYEQYF | TGTGCCAGCAGCCAAGAACGATTTGCCGAGGGGGGCCTCCGCTACGAGCAGTACTTC
TRBJ1-5 | TRBV7-2 | NA | NA | CASSLMGGTPKGAQHF | TGTGCCAGCAGCTTAATGGGTGGGACCCCAAAGGGGGCCCAGCATTTT
TRBJ2-1 | TRBV6-5 | NA | NA | CASSSHPRGNEQFF | TGTGCCAGCAGTTCCCACCCCAGGGGCAATGAGCAGTTCTTC
TRBJ1-6 | TRBV20-1 | NA | NA | CSAQGTYNSPLHF | TGCAGTGCCCAGGGTACCTATAATTCACCCCTCCACTTT
TRBJ1-5 | TRBV30 | NA | NA | CAWSVGSNQPQHF | TGTGCCTGGAGTGTGGGAAGCAATCAGCCCCAGCATTTT
TRBJ2-1 | TRBV6-1 | NA | TRBD2 | CASSPGTSVTNEQFF | TGTGCCAGCAGTCCGGGGACTAGCGTTACAAATGAGCAGTTCTTC
TRBJ1-5 | TRBV5-1 | NA | NA | CASSHRPGVQPQHF | TGCGCCAGCAGCCACCGACCAGGGGTCCAGCCCCAGCATTTT
TRBJ2-5 | TRBV6-1 | NA | NA | CASSEARGLETQYF | TGTGCCAGCAGTGAAGCGAGGGGGTTAGAGACCCAGTACTTC
TRBJ2-2 | TRBV20-1 | NA | TRBD2 | CSARGSPSGSFTGELFF | TGCAGTGCTAGAGGCTCACCGAGCGGGAGTTTCACCGGGGAGCTGTTTTTT
TRBJ1-5 | TRBV7-9 | NA | NA | CASSLAGVNQPQHF | TGTGCCAGCAGCTTAGCAGGAGTTAATCAGCCCCAGCATTTT
TRBJ1-2 | TRBV28 | once | NA | CASSFPGEYDGYTF | TGTGCCAGCAGTTTTCCGGGGGAATACGATGGCTACACCTTC
TRBJ2-2 | TRBV20-1 | NA | TRBD1 | CSAGRQGTGELFF | TGCAGTGCGGGCAGACAGGGGACCGGGGAGCTGTTTTTT
TRBJ1-1 | TRBV20-1 | NA | NA | CSAQVSRWNTEAFF | TGCAGTGCGCAGGTCAGTAGATGGAACACTGAAGCTTTCTTT
TRBJ1-6 | TRBV12-3/TRBV12-4 | NA | TRBD1 | CASSFAGQGARSPLHF | TGTGCCAGCAGTTTCGCGGGACAGGGGGCTAGATCACCCCTCCACTTT
TRBJ1-6 | TRBV20-1 | NA | TRBD1 | CSVTGRSYNSPLHF | TGCAGTGTGACAGGGCGCTCCTATAATTCACCCCTCCACTTT
TRBJ1-2 | TRBV24-1 | NA | NA | CATSDSRTDNYGYTF | TGTGCCACCAGTGATTCTCGGACGGATAACTATGGCTACACCTTC
TRBJ2-5 | TRBV19 | NA | NA | CASRQQETQYF | TGTGCCAGTAGACAGCAAGAGACCCAGTACTTC
TRBJ1-5 | TRBV7-2 | large | NA | CASSLTGSNQPQHF | TGTGCCAGCAGCCTAACAGGGAGCAATCAGCCCCAGCATTTT
TRBJ1-5 | TRBV2 | once | NA | CASKENRVSHSNQPQHF | TGTGCCAGCAAGGAGAACAGGGTGAGCCATAGCAATCAGCCCCAGCATTTT
TRBJ1-6 | TRBV6-1 | NA | NA | CASTGGVSYNSPLHF | TGTGCCAGCACCGGGGGGGTTTCCTATAATTCACCCCTCCACTTT
TRBJ2-7 | TRBV6-2/TRBV6-3 | NA | TRBD2 | CASAPTSGRKTSYEQYF | TGTGCCAGTGCCCCGACTAGCGGGAGAAAGACGTCCTACGAGCAGTACTTC